Listed here are 29 T cell receptor beta chains from one sample, sequenced in a study of CD8+CD57+ T cells in acquired aplastic anemia (dated by TCRdb to 2016 to 2019). The sequencing machine was an Illumina HiSeq 2000. Profiling of TCR beta VDJ combinations and CDR3 sequences used genomic DNA as the template. In-frame beta chains were kept once TCRdb had trimmed the public reads at Q25 with fastp and called clones with MiXCR. Each entry is one CDR3 protein sequence, shown with its most common DNA and genes. Present in this sample are some 280,000 distinct CDR3 sequences, approximately 57% of which were seen just once. Roughly 8% of the sample is taken by the ten largest. The sequenced sample was sorted CD4+, CD8+, or CD8+CD57+ T cells (not recorded which) from PBMCs. The receptor source for this set is a human donor with severe aplastic anemia or a healthy control (not recorded which).

Ten or more counts support this clonotype. The V call is TRBV30, the J call TRBJ1-1, with D unresolved. The CDR3 totals 12 residues. The germline V and J ends were trimmed by 5 bases and 5 bases, with 12 bases remaining between them. The germline V gene has CDR1 GTSNPN and CDR2 SVGIG (reference sequence). The CDR3 loop reads CAWEKGWTEAFF. The CDR3 DNA sequence: TGTGCCTGGGAAAAAGGATGGACTGAAGCTTTCTTT. The variable domain in full, with the rest retrieved from reference TRBV30 and TRBJ1-1, is SQTIHQWPATLVQPVGSPLSLECTVEGTSNPNLYWYRQAAGRGLQLLFYSVGIGQISSEVPQNLSASRPQDRQFILSSKKLLLSDSGFYLCAWEKGWTEAFFGQGTRLTVV.

CDR3: CASSESQGDTQYF. CDR3 nucleotide sequence: TGCGCCAGCAGTGAAAGCCAGGGAGATACGCAGTATTTT. The chain recombines TRBV10-1 with TRBJ2-3, with D possibly TRBD1 on 5 matching bases. There are 13 residues in the CDR3. CDR1 is WNHNN, CDR2 SYGVQD, per germline (reference sequence). Trimming pared 3 bases from V and 5 bases from J, leaving 9 bases between.

This chain links TRBV7-9 with TRBJ1-2, with D possibly TRBD1 on 5 matching bases. V was clipped by 5 bases and J by 6 bases, with 16 bases between them. The CDR3 consists of 14 residues. CDR1 and CDR2 (germline): SEHNR, FQNEAQ (reference sequence). In DNA, the CDR3 is TGTGCCAGCAGCCCGTTTCGCAGGGAAGATGGCTACACCTTC. Protein sequence: CASSPFRREDGYTF.

The rearrangement uses TRBV7-2 and TRBJ1-2, with no clear D. V lost 5 bases, J lost 4 bases, and 11 bases lay in between. The CDR3 consists of 13 residues. CDR1 and CDR2 from the germline V gene are SGHTA and FQGNSA. CDR3 DNA sequence: TGTGCCAGCAGCGTCGGTGGGGTCTATGGCTACACCTTC. Translating gives CASSVGGVYGYTF.

The chain combines TRBV3-1 with TRBJ1-1, with 7 bases that match TRBD1. With V trimmed by 4 bases and J by 3 bases, 2 bases remained unmatched. The CDR3 contains 13 residues. Per germline, CDR1 LGHDT and CDR2 YNNKEL (reference sequence). In DNA, the CDR3 is TGTGCCAGCAGCCCGGGGACAGACACTGAAGCTTTCTTT. This encodes CASSPGTDTEAFF.

The chain uses TRBV19 and TRBJ1-6; D might be TRBD1 (6 bases). The length of the CDR3 is 15 residues. Germline assignment: CDR1 LNHDA and CDR2 SQIVND (reference sequence). V was trimmed by 1 base and J by 7 bases, leaving 11 bases between them. CDR3 sequence (DNA): TGTGCCAGTAGTATAGCGACAGGAGGAAATTCACCCCTCCACTTT. It translates to CASSIATGGNSPLHF.

The chain recombines TRBV15 with TRBJ2-7; 12 bases agree with TRBD2. Germline trimming cut 0 bases from V and 6 bases from J; bases unmatched to any gene: 3. This CDR3 region has 15 residues. CDR1 is LNHNV and CDR2 is YYDKDF in the germline V gene (reference sequence). The CDR3 loop reads CATSRDPTSGGEQYF. The DNA of the CDR3 is TGTGCCACCAGCAGAGATCCGACTAGCGGGGGCGAGCAGTACTTC.

V and J are TRBV2 and TRBJ2-3; D gene ambiguous. Trimming left V 5 bases short and J 1 base short, with 13 bases between. CDR3 length: 15 residues. Germline-derived CDR1 and CDR2 are SNHLY and FYNNEI. The CDR3 DNA sequence: TGTGCCAGCAGTCCAATGGAAACGGGCACAGATACGCAGTATTTT. Its translation: CASSPMETGTDTQYF. Full variable domain (outside the CDR3, taken from reference TRBV2 and TRBJ2-3): EPEVTQTPSHQVTQMGQEVILRCVPISNHLYFYWYRQILGQKVEFLVSFYNNEISEKSEIFDDQFSVERPDGSNFTLKIRSTKLEDSAMYFCASSPMETGTDTQYFGPGTRLTVL.

About this clonotype itself: Sequence at one end of the junction differs from germline and may be a read error. The J gene is TRBJ2-3, the V gene TRBV7-6; D remains unclear. Looked up from germline, CDR1 is SGHVS and CDR2 is FNYEAQ. This CDR3 has 15 residues. Here the CDR3 reads CASTLSEFGYNEQYF. The CDR3 DNA follows: TGTGCCAGCACCTTAAGCGAGTTCGGGTACAATGAGCAGTATTTT.

J is TRBJ2-7 and V is TRBV4-1; possibly TRBD1 for D (6 bases). The germline gives CDR1 MGHRA, CDR2 YSYEKL. V was pared by 1 base and J by 8 bases, with 12 bases between. The CDR3 has 13 residues. CDR3 sequence: CASSQAGQSQQYF. DNA for the CDR3: TGCGCCAGCAGCCAAGCTGGACAGTCCCAGCAGTACTTC.

As to this clonotype: Given a much more abundant clone one base away, this may be a read error. The CDR3 end shows no conserved phenylalanine or tryptophan, and so a read error is likely. The chain employs TRBV4-3 and TRBJ1-2; a weak D match, TRBD1 (5 bases). The CDR3 is 15 residues long. Germline assignment: CDR1 LGHNA and CDR2 YSLEER. V lost 4 bases, J lost 3 bases, and 15 bases lay in between. This CDR3 is CASSPEEGSHYGYTL. The CDR3 DNA is TGCGCCAGCAGCCCGGAGGAGGGGAGCCACTATGGCTACACCCTC.

The V gene is TRBV5-1, the J gene TRBJ1-2; D may be TRBD1 (6 bases). CDR1 and CDR2 (germline): SGHRS, YFSETQ. Trimming left V 0 bases short and J 2 bases short, with 23 bases between. The CDR3 extends over 19 amino acids. The CDR3, as DNA: TGCGCCAGCAGCTTGGGTGGGGGCGAGTTTTTCCTATTGAACTATGGCTACACCTTC. It encodes CASSLGGGEFFLLNYGYTF.

Regarding this clonotype: A much more abundant neighbour one base away suggests this may be a read error. The chain links TRBV7-9 to TRBJ2-3; TRBD1 matches at 9 bases. This CDR3 is 14 amino acids long. The ends lost 6 bases at V and 11 bases at J; junction bases unmatched: 12. Germline values: CDR1 SEHNR, CDR2 FQNEAQ (reference sequence). CDR3 DNA sequence: TGTGCCAGCAGTCGAGCCGGGACAGGGAGGGAGCAGTATTTT. This gives the protein CASSRAGTGREQYF.

As concerns this clonotype: At one of its ends the junction is not consistent with the germline gene, which may arise from a read error. The chain has TRBV5-8 and TRBJ2-7, with D perhaps TRBD2 (5 bases). CDR3 length: 13 amino acids. CDR1 and CDR2 (germline): SGHTS, YDEGEE. CDR3 region: CASSQDRGYEQYF. DNA of the CDR3: TGCGCCAGCAGCCAAGATCGGGGTTACGAGCAGTACTTC.

Details on this clonotype: At one boundary the junction diverges from the germline segment, which might be a read error. The chain employs TRBV20-1 and TRBJ2-1; D is unclear. Germline CDR1 reads DFQATT; CDR2 reads SNEGSKA (reference sequence). There are 12 residues in the CDR3. CDR3 in amino acids: CSASSTYSEQFF. The CDR3 DNA follows: TGCAGTGCTAGCAGTACCTACAGTGAGCAGTTCTTC.

This clonotype was seen at least ten times. The chain joins TRBV4-1 to TRBJ2-1; D possibly corresponds to TRBD2 (5 bases). Germline-derived CDR1 and CDR2 are MGHRA and YSYEKL. V lost 0 bases and J 0 bases, leaving 9 bases between the germline ends. This CDR3 region has 16 residues. The DNA of the CDR3 is TGCGCCAGCAGCCAAGATACTAGGAGCTCCTACAATGAGCAGTTCTTC. It specifies CASSQDTRSSYNEQFF.

This clonotype has only a few counts. The rearrangement joins TRBV29-1 to TRBJ1-1, with D unclear. The CDR3 has 12 amino acids. V was pared by 6 bases and J by 4 bases, with 12 bases between. Looked up from germline, CDR1 is SQVTM and CDR2 is ANQGSEA. CDR3 sequence (DNA): TGCAGCGTCGGCACGGGAGGCACTGAAGCTTTCTTT. Translated: CSVGTGGTEAFF.

This clonotype was recorded only once. CDR3 loop: CASSVDFLSDTQYF. The CDR3 DNA is TGTGCCAGCAGCGTAGATTTCCTGTCTGATACGCAGTATTTT. The chain links TRBV9 to TRBJ2-3; no definite D call. This CDR3 comprises 14 residues. CDR1 is SGDLS, CDR2 YYNGEE, per germline. V was clipped by 0 bases and J by 6 bases, with 11 bases between them.

This clonotype was observed once. The CDR3 DNA reads as TGTGCCAGCAGCCCGAGGGAGTACACTGAAGCTTTCTTT. Translating gives CASSPREYTEAFF. The V gene is TRBV7-2, the J gene TRBJ1-1; D gene ambiguous. Deletions cut 5 bases from V and 3 bases from J, with 10 bases between. This CDR3 has 13 amino acids. From germline, CDR1 is SGHTA and CDR2 FQGNSA. Variable domain in full (rest from reference TRBV7-2 and TRBJ1-1): GAGVSQSPSNKVTEKGKDVELRCDPISGHTALYWYRQSLGQGLEFLIYFQGNSAPDKSGLPSDRFSAERTGGSVSTLTIQRTQQEDSAVYLCASSPREYTEAFFGQGTRLTVV.

This chain uses TRBV9 with TRBJ2-2, with a tentative D call TRBD1 (7 bases). The CDR3 covers 14 residues. Trimming left V 6 bases short and J 3 bases short, with 12 bases between. The V gene's germline CDR1 is SGDLS and CDR2 YYNGEE. CDR3 loop: CASKAGGYTGELFF. Here the CDR3 DNA reads TGTGCCAGCAAGGCAGGGGGGTACACCGGGGAGCTGTTTTTT. The full variable domain, its missing parts supplied by reference TRBV9 and TRBJ2-2, is DSGVTQTPKHLITATGQRVTLRCSPRSGDLSVYWYQQSLDQGLQFLIQYYNGEERAKGNILERFSAQQFPDLHSELNLSSLELGDSALYFCASKAGGYTGELFFGEGSRLTVL.

The table lists this clonotype with many counts. The rearrangement links TRBV27 to TRBJ2-5; D might be TRBD2 (6 bases). CDR1 and CDR2 (germline): MNHEY, SMNVEV (reference sequence). Trimming removed 7 bases from V and 5 bases from J, with 14 bases in between. This CDR3 is built from 13 residues. CDR3 in DNA: TGTGCCAGCACCTCCACGGCGGGGGAGACCCAGTACTTC. The encoded protein is CASTSTAGETQYF.

The chain links TRBV2 to TRBJ1-5; TRBD1 matches 7 bases. The CDR3 covers 13 residues. The V and J ends lost 1 base and 11 bases, in that order; junction bases with no gene match: 5. Germline CDR1 SNHLY, CDR2 FYNNEI. The CDR3 region is CASSEEGAKAQHF. In DNA, the CDR3 is TGTGCCAGCAGTGAAGAGGGGGCTAAGGCCCAGCATTTT.

The CDR3 DNA sequence: TGCGCCAGCAGCATCGACGGGACAGGGGAAACTGAAGCTTTCTTT. It is translated as CASSIDGTGETEAFF. The chain has TRBV5-1 and TRBJ1-1; 10 positions match TRBD1. The CDR3 contains 15 residues. From germline, CDR1 is SGHRS and CDR2 YFSETQ. Trimming removed 4 bases from V and 5 bases from J; junction bases left unmatched: 8.

This chain connects TRBV7-3 to TRBJ1-2; D possibly corresponds to TRBD1 (5 bases). Germline V gene data show CDR1 as SGHTA and CDR2 as FQGTGA. Trimming stripped 4 bases from V and 9 bases from J, with 15 bases between. The CDR3 length is 13 residues. CDR3 sequence reads: CASSSTGARSYTF. DNA for the CDR3: TGTGCCAGCAGCTCCACCGGGGCGCGAAGCTACACCTTC. Full variable domain (remainder filled in from reference TRBV7-3 and TRBJ1-2): GAGVSQTPSNKVTEKGKYVELRCDPISGHTALYWYRQSLGQGPEFLIYFQGTGAADDSGLPNDRFFAVRPEGSVSTLKIQRTERGDSAVYLCASSSTGARSYTFGSGTRLTVV.

Remarks on this clonotype: The junction shows a germline mismatch at one end, possibly a read error. The genes are TRBV10-3 and TRBJ2-7; D unresolved. The CDR3 spans 14 residues. Germline CDR1 ENHRY, CDR2 SYGVKD. For the CDR3, the DNA is TGTGCCAGCAGTGATTACATCGCGACCTACGGGCAGTACTTC. It is translated as CASSDYIATYGQYF.

The chain recombines TRBV15 with TRBJ1-1, with 9 bases identical to TRBD1. The CDR3 length is 13 residues. Per the germline V gene, CDR1 is LNHNV and CDR2 is YYDKDF (reference sequence). V trimming: 5 bases; J trimming: 6 bases; junction bases outside the gene matches: 4. DNA for the CDR3: TGTGCCACCAGCGGACAGGGGAAAGCTGAAGCTTTCTTT. Protein sequence: CATSGQGKAEAFF.

About this clonotype: One junction end does not reproduce the germline sequence, and a read error may be involved. V and J are TRBV19 and TRBJ2-7; 8 nucleotides agree with TRBD1. The CDR3 sequence is 14 residues long. Germline V gene data show CDR1 as LNHDA and CDR2 as SQIVND (reference sequence). CDR3 sequence: CASSAGTGLYELYF. The CDR3 region has the DNA TGTGCCAGTAGTGCCGGGACAGGCCTGTACGAGCTGTACTTC.

This clonotype was detected ten times or more. This rearrangement joins TRBV19 to TRBJ1-1, with TRBD1 matching over 7 bases. CDR3 length equals 15 residues. J lost 3 bases, V lost 8 bases, and 12 bases had no gene match. Germline V gene sequence: CDR1 LNHDA, CDR2 SQIVND (reference sequence). The CDR3 DNA reads as TGTGCCAGTGGGGGGACAGTTTTAGAGGACACTGAAGCTTTCTTT. Translation: CASGGTVLEDTEAFF. Variable domain in full (rest from reference TRBV19 and TRBJ1-1): DGGITQSPKYLFRKEGQNVTLSCEQNLNHDAMYWYRQDPGQGLRLIYYSQIVNDFQKGDIAEGYSVSREKKESFPLTVTSAQKNPTAFYLCASGGTVLEDTEAFFGQGTRLTVV.

This clonotype appeared many times. This chain's CDR3 is CASSLRRGLSTDTQYF. DNA of the CDR3: TGTGCCAGCAGTTTAAGGCGGGGTCTTTCCACAGATACGCAGTATTTT. This chain joins TRBV12-3 or TRBV12-4 and TRBJ2-3, with a tentative D call TRBD2 (6 bases). V was clipped by 2 bases and J by 2 bases, with 14 bases between them. This CDR3 is built from 16 residues.